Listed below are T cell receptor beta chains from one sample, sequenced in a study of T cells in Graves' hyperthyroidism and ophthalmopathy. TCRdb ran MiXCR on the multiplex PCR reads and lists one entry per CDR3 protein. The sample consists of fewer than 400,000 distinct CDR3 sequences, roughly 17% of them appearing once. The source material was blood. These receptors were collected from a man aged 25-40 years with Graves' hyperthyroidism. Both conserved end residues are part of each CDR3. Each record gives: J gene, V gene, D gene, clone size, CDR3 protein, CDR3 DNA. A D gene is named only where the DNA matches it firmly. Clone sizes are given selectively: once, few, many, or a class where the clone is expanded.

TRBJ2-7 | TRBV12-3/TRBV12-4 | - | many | CASSFGGSGEQYF | TGTGCCAGCAGTTTCGGGGGTAGCGGCGAGCAGTACTTC
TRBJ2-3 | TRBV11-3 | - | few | CASSLVYRRDNPDTQYF | TGTGCCAGCAGCTTAGTCTATCGACGGGACAACCCAGATACGCAGTATTTT
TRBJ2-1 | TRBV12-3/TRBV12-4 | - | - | CASSFVGNEQFF | TGTGCCAGCAGTTTTGTGGGCAATGAGCAGTTCTTC
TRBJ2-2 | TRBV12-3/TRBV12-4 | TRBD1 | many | CASSPGQGSTGELFF | TGTGCCAGCAGTCCGGGACAGGGTAGCACCGGGGAGCTGTTTTTT
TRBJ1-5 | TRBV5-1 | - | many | CASSLAGNQPQHF | TGCGCCAGCAGCTTGGCCGGAAATCAGCCCCAGCATTTT
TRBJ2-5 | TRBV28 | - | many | CATCSSSTPETQYF | TGTGCCACCTGCAGTAGCTCGACCCCAGAGACCCAGTACTTC
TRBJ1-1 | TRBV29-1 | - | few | CSVEGDSTEAFF | TGCAGCGTTGAGGGGGATAGCACTGAAGCTTTCTTT
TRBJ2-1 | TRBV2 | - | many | CASCTFRDNEQFF | TGTGCCAGTTGCACGTTTCGGGACAATGAGCAGTTCTTC
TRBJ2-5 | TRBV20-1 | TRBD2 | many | CSAKLTGRGETQYF | TGCAGTGCTAAGCTGACGGGGAGGGGAGAGACCCAGTACTTC
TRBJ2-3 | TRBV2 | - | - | CASNRESDTQYF | TGTGCCAGCAACAGGGAGTCAGATACGCAGTATTTT
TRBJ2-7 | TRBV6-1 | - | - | CASSPWHPSSYEQYF | TGTGCCAGCAGCCCCTGGCATCCGAGCTCCTACGAGCAGTACTTC
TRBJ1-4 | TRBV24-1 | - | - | CATSEPDGEKLFF | TGTGCCACCAGTGAGCCTGACGGTGAAAAACTGTTTTTT
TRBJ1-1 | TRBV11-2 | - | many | CASSLGLGLNTEAFF | TGTGCCAGCAGCTTAGGGTTAGGGCTGAACACTGAAGCTTTCTTT
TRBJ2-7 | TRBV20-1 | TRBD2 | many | CSARDLAGVEQYF | TGCAGTGCTAGAGATCTAGCGGGAGTTGAGCAGTACTTC
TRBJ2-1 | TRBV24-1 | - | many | CATSAFGQGLYNEQFF | TGTGCCACCAGTGCCTTCGGGCAGGGACTCTACAATGAGCAGTTCTTC
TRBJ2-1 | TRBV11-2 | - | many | CASSLVGHGEQFF | TGTGCCAGCAGCTTAGTGGGGCACGGTGAGCAGTTCTTC
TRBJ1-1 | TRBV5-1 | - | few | CASSRLGGNAEAFF | TGCGCCAGCAGCAGGCTCGGGGGGAACGCTGAAGCTTTCTTT
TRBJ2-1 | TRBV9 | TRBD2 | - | CASSVDIAGGGNEQFF | TGTGCCAGCAGCGTAGATATAGCGGGAGGAGGGAATGAGCAGTTCTTC
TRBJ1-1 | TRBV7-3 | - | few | CASSLRSNTDTEAFF | TGTGCCAGCAGCTTACGATCGAACACGGACACTGAAGCTTTCTTT
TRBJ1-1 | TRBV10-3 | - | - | CAITRGMNTEAFF | TGTGCCATCACCCGGGGAATGAACACTGAAGCTTTCTTT
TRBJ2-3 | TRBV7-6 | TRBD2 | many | CASSLSLAVDTQYF | TGTGCCAGCAGCTTATCACTAGCGGTAGATACGCAGTATTTT
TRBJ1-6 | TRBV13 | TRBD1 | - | CASSLYSRVTGALHF | TGTGCCAGCAGCCTATACTCCAGGGTTACAGGGGCCCTCCACTTT
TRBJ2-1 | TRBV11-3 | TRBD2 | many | CASSMGGWINEQFF | TGTGCCAGCAGCATGGGGGGGTGGATTAATGAGCAGTTCTTC
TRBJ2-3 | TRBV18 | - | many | CASSPPSPGISTDTQYF | TGTGCCAGCTCACCACCTTCTCCTGGAATTAGCACAGATACGCAGTATTTT
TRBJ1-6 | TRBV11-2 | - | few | CASSLTGRGGSPLHF | TGTGCCAGCAGCTTAACGGGTAGGGGTGGTTCACCCCTCCACTTT
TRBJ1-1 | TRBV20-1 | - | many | CSALIGNPNTEAFF | TGCAGTGCTCTTATAGGGAACCCCAACACTGAAGCTTTCTTT
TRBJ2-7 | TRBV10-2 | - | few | CASSASVGEQYF | TGCGCCAGCAGTGCAAGCGTGGGCGAGCAGTACTTC
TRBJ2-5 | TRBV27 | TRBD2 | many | CASSPFAGEETQYF | TGTGCCAGCAGTCCTTTTGCGGGAGAAGAGACCCAGTACTTC
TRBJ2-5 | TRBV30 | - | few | CAWSVAGGAETQYF | TGTGCCTGGAGTGTAGCCGGGGGCGCGGAGACCCAGTACTTC
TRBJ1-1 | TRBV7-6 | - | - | CASSQARTTNTEAFF | TGTGCCAGCAGCCAAGCCCGGACAACGAACACTGAAGCTTTCTTT
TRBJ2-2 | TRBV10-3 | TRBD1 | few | CAISRTGGDTGELFF | TGTGCCATCAGTCGGACAGGGGGGGACACCGGGGAGCTGTTTTTT
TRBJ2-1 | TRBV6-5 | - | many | CASSYGVVRYNEQFF | TGTGCCAGCAGTTACGGGGTAGTCCGCTACAATGAGCAGTTCTTC
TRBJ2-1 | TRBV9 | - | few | CASSAGLSLAEQFF | TGTGCCAGCAGCGCCGGACTGTCCTTAGCCGAGCAGTTCTTC
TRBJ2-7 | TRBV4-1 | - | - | CASSQIGYEQYF | TGCGCCAGCAGCCAGATAGGATACGAGCAGTACTTC
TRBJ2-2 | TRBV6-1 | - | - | CASSQSRLEITGELFF | TGTGCCAGCAGTCAATCTCGACTAGAGATTACCGGGGAGCTGTTTTTT
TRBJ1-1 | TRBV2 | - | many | CASRSQVNTEAFF | TGTGCCAGCAGGTCCCAGGTTAACACTGAAGCTTTCTTT
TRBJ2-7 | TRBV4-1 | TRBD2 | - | CASSHNSGRSAEQYF | TGCGCCAGCAGCCATAATAGCGGGAGAAGCGCCGAGCAGTACTTC
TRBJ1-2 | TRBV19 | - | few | CASSMGNGYTF | TGTGCCAGTAGTATGGGGAACGGCTACACCTTC
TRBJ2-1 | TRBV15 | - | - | CATSRDRGPEQFF | TGTGCCACCAGCAGAGATCGAGGGCCTGAGCAGTTCTTC
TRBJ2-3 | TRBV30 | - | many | CAWRGGYLVGDTQYF | TGTGCCTGGAGAGGGGGATATTTGGTGGGAGATACGCAGTATTTT
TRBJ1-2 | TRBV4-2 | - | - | CASSPNINYGYTF | TGTGCCAGCAGCCCCAATATTAACTATGGCTACACCTTC
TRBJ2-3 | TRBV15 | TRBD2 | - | CATSRFGLAGADTQYF | TGTGCCACCAGCAGATTTGGACTAGCGGGAGCGGATACGCAGTATTTT
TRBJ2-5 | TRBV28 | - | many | CASYGRARRRGPYF | TGTGCCAGCTATGGTCGGGCGCGCCGTAGGGGTCCGTACTTC
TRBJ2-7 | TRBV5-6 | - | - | CASSLDGRREYYEQYF | TGTGCCAGCAGCTTGGACGGTCGCAGGGAGTACTACGAGCAGTACTTC
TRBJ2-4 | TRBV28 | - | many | CASRLSLAKNIQYF | TGTGCCAGCCGTCTGTCCCTAGCCAAAAACATTCAGTACTTC
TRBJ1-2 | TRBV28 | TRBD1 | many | CASKTADREGGYTF | TGTGCCAGCAAGACGGCCGACAGGGAAGGAGGCTACACCTTC
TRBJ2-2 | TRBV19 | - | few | CASSLLGSNTGELFF | TGTGCCAGTAGTTTACTTGGATCGAACACCGGGGAGCTGTTTTTT
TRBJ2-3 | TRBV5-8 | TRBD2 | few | CASSLLAGIGSDTQYF | TGTGCCAGCAGTCTATTAGCGGGAATAGGCTCGGATACGCAGTATTTT
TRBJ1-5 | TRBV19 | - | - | CASMDPGSNQPQHF | TGTGCCAGTATGGATCCGGGGAGCAATCAGCCCCAGCATTTT
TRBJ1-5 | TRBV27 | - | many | CASSQGQGNQPQHF | TGTGCCAGCAGTCAGGGCCAAGGCAATCAGCCCCAGCATTTT
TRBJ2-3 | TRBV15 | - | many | CATSRDIDTQYF | TGTGCCACCAGCAGAGATATAGATACGCAGTATTTT